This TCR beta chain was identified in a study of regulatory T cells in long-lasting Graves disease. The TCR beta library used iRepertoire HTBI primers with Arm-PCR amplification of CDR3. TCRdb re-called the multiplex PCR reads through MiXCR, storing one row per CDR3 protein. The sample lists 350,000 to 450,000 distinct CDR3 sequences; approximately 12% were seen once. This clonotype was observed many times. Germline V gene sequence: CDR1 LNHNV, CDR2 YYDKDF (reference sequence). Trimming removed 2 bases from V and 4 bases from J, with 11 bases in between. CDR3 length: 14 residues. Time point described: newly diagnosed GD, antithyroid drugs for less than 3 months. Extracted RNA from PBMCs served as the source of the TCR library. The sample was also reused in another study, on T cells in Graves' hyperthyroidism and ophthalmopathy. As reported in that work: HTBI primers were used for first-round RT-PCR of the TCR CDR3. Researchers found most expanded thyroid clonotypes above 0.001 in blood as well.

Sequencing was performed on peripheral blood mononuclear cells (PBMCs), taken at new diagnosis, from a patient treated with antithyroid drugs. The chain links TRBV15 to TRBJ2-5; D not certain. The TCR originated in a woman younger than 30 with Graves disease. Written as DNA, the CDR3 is TGTGCCACCAGCAGACCCCCGAGGTTAGAGACCCAGTACTTC. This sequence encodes CATSRPPRLETQYF.